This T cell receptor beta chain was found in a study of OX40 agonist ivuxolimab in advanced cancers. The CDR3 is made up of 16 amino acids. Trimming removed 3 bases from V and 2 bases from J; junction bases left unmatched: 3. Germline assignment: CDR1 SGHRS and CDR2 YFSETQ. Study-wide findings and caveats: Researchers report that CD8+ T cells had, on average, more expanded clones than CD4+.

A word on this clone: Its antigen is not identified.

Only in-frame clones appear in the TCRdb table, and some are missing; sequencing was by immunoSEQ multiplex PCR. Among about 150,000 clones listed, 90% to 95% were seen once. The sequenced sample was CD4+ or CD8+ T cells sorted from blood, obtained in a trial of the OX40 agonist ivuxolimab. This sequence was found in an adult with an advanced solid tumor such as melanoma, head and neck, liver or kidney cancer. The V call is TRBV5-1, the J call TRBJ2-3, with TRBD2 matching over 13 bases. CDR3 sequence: CASSYGLAGVTDTQYF. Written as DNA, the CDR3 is TGCGCCAGCAGCTACGGACTAGCGGGGGTCACAGATACGCAGTATTTT. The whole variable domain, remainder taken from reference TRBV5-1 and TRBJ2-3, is KAGVTQTPRYLIKTRGQQVTLSCSPISGHRSVSWYQQTPGQGLQFLFEYFSETQRNKGNFPGRFSGRQFSNSRSEMNVSTLELGDSALYLCASSYGLAGVTDTQYFGPGTRLTVL.